The table lists the clone carrying this T cell receptor (beta chain) with a few counts. The antigen is undetermined. Germline CDR1 MGHRA, CDR2 YSYEKL. Deletions cut 1 base from V and 0 bases from J, with 4 bases between. The CDR3 runs 14 residues. This specimen belongs to a study of identical twins. Points from the study as a whole: There was more out-of-frame TCR alpha sharing in monozygotic twins than models estimated. The conclusions drew on cross-sectional statistical analysis instead of tracking the same donors.

A universal primer site was added by template switching, and unique molecular identifiers were carried by the cDNA. MiXCR, run by TCRdb on the 5' RACE reads, gives a single entry per CDR3 protein. Of roughly 280,000 distinct CDR3 sequences in the sample, 9.5% are singletons; the top ten hold approximately 7%. These data were likewise used in another study, on yellow fever vaccine responses in identical twins.

Sequencing used CD8+ T cells sorted from blood. The genes are TRBV4-1 and TRBJ2-1; the D is unclear. The TCR comes from a young woman in good health. CDR3 DNA sequence: TGCGCCAGCAGCCAAGTTATCTCCTACAATGAGCAGTTCTTC. Amino acids: CASSQVISYNEQFF.